This T cell receptor (beta chain) was captured by sequencing in a study of shared T cell receptors in the human thymus. With V trimmed by 10 bases and J by 5 bases, 7 bases remained unmatched. CDR1 and CDR2 from the germline V gene are LNHDA and SQIVND (reference sequence). The CDR3 consists of 14 residues. Libraries were prepared by immunoSEQ multiplex PCR; TCRdb keeps only in-frame clonotypes and omits some of them. The sample contains roughly 550,000 clones, 70% to 80% of which appear only once. The sample was also reused in another study, on human thymus T cells. That study adds: Corrective heart surgery yielded resections, and these provided the thymus tissue. Both thymic and peripheral blood repertoires showed apparently biased V and J usage.

This receptor was identified in a boy under two years old with a congenital heart defect. The chain employs TRBV19 and TRBJ2-1; TRBD2 aligns across 11 bases. Sequencing used thymocytes. The CDR3 region is CAKKGLAEHNEQFF. CDR3 coding DNA: TGTGCCAAAAAGGGACTAGCGGAACACAATGAGCAGTTCTTC. Filled out from reference TRBV19 and TRBJ2-1, the complete variable domain reads DGGITQSPKYLFRKEGQNVTLSCEQNLNHDAMYWYRQDPGQGLRLIYYSQIVNDFQKGDIAEGYSVSREKKESFPLTVTSAQKNPTAFYLCAKKGLAEHNEQFFGPGTRLTVL.